Shown below are 32 T cell receptor beta chains from a single sample sequenced in a study of post-analysis software for immune sequencing data. Study-level results: The study found TRBV5-6, TRBV5-1 and TRBV20-1 among five TRBV segments more frequent in patients than controls.

Their antigen targets remain unknown. The authors incorporated unique molecular identifiers into the TCR beta cDNA libraries. Each CDR3 protein gets one entry after TCRdb re-called the PCR reads with MiXCR. The profile shows hundreds of thousands of distinct CDR3 sequences, 30% to 45% of them singletons. The sample was blood. These receptors came from a girl aged 2-10 years with multiple sclerosis.

In regard to this clonotype: The junction shows a germline mismatch at one end, possibly a read error. The chain couples TRBV5-1 to TRBJ2-3; TRBD2 aligns across 9 bases. In germline, CDR1 is SGHRS, CDR2 YFSETQ. The CDR3 sequence is 15 residues long. DNA of the CDR3: TGCGCCAGCAGCTTGGTTAGCGGGAGCAGAGATACGCAGTATTTT. Translating it yields CASSLVSGSRDTQYF.

The chain has TRBV28 and TRBJ2-5; TRBD1 matches at 11 bases. V lost 6 bases, J lost 11 bases, and 11 bases stayed unmatched. The CDR3 spans 14 residues. Germline V lookup: CDR1 MDHEN, CDR2 SYDVKM. Here the CDR3 DNA reads TGTGCCAGCAGCCCCGGGACAGGGGGTCTGGAGCAGTACTTC. Its protein product is CASSPGTGGLEQYF.

The V call is TRBV27, the J call TRBJ2-1, with 11 bases matching TRBD2. The CDR3 contains 14 residues. CDR1 is MNHEY, CDR2 SMNVEV, per germline (reference sequence). V lost 4 bases, J lost 6 bases, and 2 bases stayed unmatched. As DNA, the CDR3 is TGTGCCAGCAGTTCTAGCGGGAGGTCCAATGAGCAGTTCTTC. It is translated as CASSSSGRSNEQFF.

This clonotype showed up just a few times. The chain couples TRBV7-6 to TRBJ2-1; D tentatively fits TRBD1 or TRBD2 (5 bases each). V gave up 5 bases and J gave up 8 bases, with 19 bases separating them. Per the germline V gene, CDR1 is SGHVS and CDR2 is FNYEAQ. CDR3 length: 15 residues. CDR3 DNA: TGTGCCAGCAGCGCGGGCGTTGGGTCGGGACATGAGCAGTTCTTC. This gives the protein CASSAGVGSGHEQFF. The full variable domain, with the rest looked up from reference TRBV7-6 and TRBJ2-1, is GAGVSQSPRYKVTKRGQDVALRCDPISGHVSLYWYRQALGQGPEFLTYFNYEAQQDKSGLPNDRFSAERPEGSISTLTIQRTEQRDSAMYRCASSAGVGSGHEQFFGPGTRLTVL.

The chain uses TRBV5-1 and TRBJ2-7; D uncertain. Looked up from germline, CDR1 is SGHRS and CDR2 is YFSETQ. The germline V and J ends were trimmed by 2 bases and 0 bases, with 12 bases remaining between them. The CDR3 is made up of 15 amino acids. The CDR3 coding sequence is TGCGCCAGCAGCTTATTTTCCACTGGCTCCTACGAGCAGTACTTC. Its translation: CASSLFSTGSYEQYF. Full variable domain (rest looked up from reference TRBV5-1 and TRBJ2-7): KAGVTQTPRYLIKTRGQQVTLSCSPISGHRSVSWYQQTPGQGLQFLFEYFSETQRNKGNFPGRFSGRQFSNSRSEMNVSTLELGDSALYLCASSLFSTGSYEQYFGPGTRLTVT.

The chain employs TRBV5-5 and TRBJ2-7; 10 bases are shared with TRBD1. V shed 2 bases, J shed 3 bases, and the junction held 5 bases outside the gene matches. The germline V gene encodes CDR1 SGHKS and CDR2 YYEKEE (reference sequence). The CDR3 sequence is 15 residues long. The CDR3 coding sequence is TGTGCCAGCAGCTTTGCGAGGACAGGGGGCTACGAGCAGTACTTC. Translation gives CASSFARTGGYEQYF.

This clonotype was picked up a small number of times. This chain joins TRBV5-1 and TRBJ2-5; 13 bases are shared with TRBD2. Germline V gene lookup returns CDR1 SGHRS and CDR2 YFSETQ. The CDR3 spans 16 residues. V lost 4 bases and J lost 4; bases outside the gene matches: 7. The CDR3 DNA follows: TGCGCCAGCAGCCATACTAGCGGGAGGGCCGGAGAGACCCAGTACTTC. Translation gives CASSHTSGRAGETQYF.

This clonotype showed up just a few times. The V gene is TRBV5-1, the J gene TRBJ2-7; 10 positions match TRBD2. CDR3 size: 15 residues. J gave up 4 bases and V 0 bases, and 4 bases lay outside the gene matches. CDR1 is SGHRS, CDR2 YFSETQ, per germline. CDR3 DNA: TGCGCCAGCAGCTTGGGGGCTAGCGGGGGTTACGAGCAGTACTTC. As protein: CASSLGASGGYEQYF.

V usage is TRBV5-1 and J usage is TRBJ1-1; D gene ambiguous. V was pared by 4 bases and J by 0 bases, with 10 bases between. The CDR3 runs to 14 residues. The germline gives CDR1 SGHRS, CDR2 YFSETQ. The CDR3 DNA follows: TGCGCCAGCAGCCCTTTGCCCATGAACACTGAAGCTTTCTTT. As protein: CASSPLPMNTEAFF.

This clonotype turned up a few times. The chain has TRBV25-1 and TRBJ2-4; D unresolved. The V end lost 1 base, the J end lost 6 bases, and 10 bases lay between the germline ends. The CDR3 contains 14 residues. Per germline, CDR1 MGHDK and CDR2 SYGVNS. CDR3 in DNA: TGTGCCAGCAGTGAATTTGGGAAAGGAAACATTCAGTACTTC. As protein: CASSEFGKGNIQYF.

To note about this clonotype: This is likely a read error, given that the CDR3 carries no conserved phenylalanine or tryptophan at its end. The rearrangement uses TRBV28 and TRBJ2-7; D call uncertain. CDR1 is MDHEN, CDR2 SYDVKM, per germline. V gave up 6 bases and J gave up 2 bases, with 14 bases separating them. This CDR3 spans 14 amino acids. This CDR3 is CASSVGADPYEQYC. The CDR3 coding sequence is TGTGCCAGCAGCGTCGGCGCCGATCCCTACGAGCAGTACTGC.

This clonotype was detected only a few times. This chain uses TRBV27 with TRBJ2-3; 10 bases align to TRBD2. The trim removed 3 bases at V and 2 bases at J, leaving 5 bases unmatched. This CDR3 region has 16 residues. In germline, CDR1 is MNHEY, CDR2 SMNVEV (reference sequence). The CDR3 loop reads CASSLASGGSTDTQYF. As DNA, the CDR3 is TGTGCCAGCAGTTTGGCTAGCGGGGGATCCACAGATACGCAGTATTTT.

This rearrangement joins TRBV7-3 to TRBJ2-7; perhaps D is TRBD1 or TRBD2 (5 bases each). Trimming cost V 2 bases and J 2 bases, with 13 bases left between them. This CDR3 comprises 15 residues. Germline V CDR1 and CDR2: SGHTA, FQGTGA. CDR3 sequence (DNA): TGTGCCAGCAGCTTAGAAGGTGGGGGTGCCTACGAGCAGTACTTC. Translated, it gives CASSLEGGGAYEQYF.

This clonotype was recorded a few times. The CDR3 coding sequence is TGTGCCAGCAGCCCCGCTCGTAGCTCCTACGAGCAGTACTTC. Its translation: CASSPARSSYEQYF. The chain has TRBV4-2 and TRBJ2-7; D unresolved. The CDR3 length is 14 residues. Looked up from germline, CDR1 is LGHNA and CDR2 is YNFKEQ. V was clipped by 4 bases and J by 0 bases, with 10 bases between them.

CDR3 in amino acids: CASGLRTQRGPSYNEQFF. The CDR3 nucleotides read TGTGCCAGCGGATTACGAACTCAGCGGGGACCCTCCTACAATGAGCAGTTCTTC. The genes are TRBV12-3 or TRBV12-4 and TRBJ2-1; 7 bases are a match to TRBD2. This CDR3 region has 18 residues. The ends lost 8 bases at V and 0 bases at J; junction bases unmatched: 16.

This clonotype appeared a few times. This chain uses TRBV28 with TRBJ2-1, with D uncertain. The germline V gene encodes CDR1 MDHEN and CDR2 SYDVKM. Trimming pared 3 bases from V and 4 bases from J, leaving 13 bases between. This CDR3 region has 15 residues. DNA for the CDR3: TGTGCCAGCAGTTTGCCAGCGAGAGCTTACAATGAGCAGTTCTTC. The encoded protein is CASSLPARAYNEQFF.

This rearrangement joins TRBV7-3 to TRBJ2-1; 9 bases are a match to TRBD2. J was trimmed by 2 bases and V by 1 base; bases with no gene match: 6. Per germline, CDR1 SGHTA and CDR2 FQGTGA. CDR3 length: 17 residues. The CDR3 here is CASSLSLAGPTYNEQFF. Here the CDR3 DNA reads TGTGCCAGCAGCTTAAGCCTAGCGGGGCCTACCTACAATGAGCAGTTCTTC.

In this sample, this clonotype turned up a few times. The CDR3 sequence is CSVGGAVNTGELFF. CDR3 sequence (DNA): TGCAGCGTTGGAGGGGCCGTGAACACCGGGGAGCTGTTTTTT. The rearrangement links TRBV29-1 to TRBJ2-2; D could derive from TRBD1 or TRBD2 (5 bases each). The ends were cut back, 4 bases at V and 1 base at J, with 10 bases in the middle. Germline CDR1 is SQVTM and CDR2 is ANQGSEA. CDR3 length: 14 amino acids.

A few counts support this clonotype. This sequence joins TRBV4-3 and TRBJ2-7; D is possibly TRBD2 (6 bases). This CDR3 spans 13 amino acids. Germline values: CDR1 LGHNA, CDR2 YSLEER. Deletions cut 1 base from V and 3 bases from J, with 7 bases between. This CDR3 is CASSQGLVYEQYF. The CDR3 DNA is TGCGCCAGCAGCCAAGGACTAGTCTACGAGCAGTACTTC.

The chain has TRBV20-1 and TRBJ2-5, with 11 bases fitting TRBD2. The CDR3 consists of 16 residues. The germline V gene encodes CDR1 DFQATT and CDR2 SNEGSKA (reference sequence). V was pared by 5 bases and J by 7 bases, with 15 bases of the junction left unmatched. The CDR3 loop reads CSARRQLAGARGTQYF. CDR3 sequence (DNA): TGCAGTGCTCGGAGACAACTAGCGGGGGCCCGTGGGACCCAGTACTTC.

This clonotype was counted at least ten times. The rearrangement uses TRBV6-5 and TRBJ2-7; the D is unclear. Per germline, CDR1 MNHEY and CDR2 SVGAGI. Trimming removed 2 bases at V and 3 bases at J, with 2 bases between. This CDR3 is 11 amino acids long. The CDR3 spells CASSYLYEQYF. CDR3 bases: TGTGCCAGCAGTTACCTCTACGAGCAGTACTTC.

The chain links TRBV6-5 to TRBJ1-2; tentative D call: TRBD1 (6 bases). The germline gives CDR1 MNHEY, CDR2 SVGAGI. V dropped 0 bases and J dropped 6 bases, with 17 bases sitting between them. The CDR3 length is 16 residues. The CDR3 loop is CASSYSTTGSGDGYTF. CDR3 nucleotides: TGTGCCAGCAGTTACTCGACTACAGGGTCGGGGGATGGCTACACCTTC.

This clonotype showed up many times. A much larger clone differs from this one at a single base, so this may be a read error. V and J are TRBV5-1 and TRBJ1-2; 7 bases align to TRBD1. Germline values: CDR1 SGHRS, CDR2 YFSETQ. The V and J ends lost 4 bases and 8 bases, in that order; junction bases with no gene match: 8. The CDR3 length is 13 residues. CDR3 sequence reads: CASSGGQWEGYTF. CDR3 in DNA: TGCGCCAGCAGCGGGGGACAGTGGGAGGGCTACACCTTC.

The chain recombines TRBV2 with TRBJ2-1, with no clear D. V was cut by 2 bases and J by 6 bases, with 20 bases left in between. The germline CDR1 and CDR2 sequences are SNHLY and FYNNEI. This CDR3 is 17 amino acids long. The DNA for the CDR3 is TGTGCCAGCAGTGAAAGGAATAGGTGGGAAGGGCTCAATGAGCAGTTCTTC. It translates to CASSERNRWEGLNEQFF.

The genes are TRBV6-5 and TRBJ2-5; 11 nucleotides match TRBD2. The CDR3 has 16 amino acids. From germline, CDR1 is MNHEY and CDR2 SVGAGI. Losses at the gene ends were 2 bases for V and 1 base for J; bases not matched to a gene: 3. CDR3 sequence: CASSYGSGGAQETQYF. The CDR3 DNA reads TGTGCCAGCAGTTACGGTAGCGGGGGGGCCCAAGAGACCCAGTACTTC.

There are a few counts of this clonotype. The chain recombines TRBV27 with TRBJ2-5; 7 bases match TRBD1. CDR1 is MNHEY and CDR2 is SMNVEV in the germline V gene (reference sequence). There are 14 residues in the CDR3. V lost 6 bases to trimming and J lost 2 bases; unmatched junction nucleotides: 6. In DNA form, the CDR3 reads TGTGCCAGCAGGAGAGGACAGGTTCAAGAGACCCAGTACTTC. Its translation: CASRRGQVQETQYF.

The genes are TRBV7-2 and TRBJ2-3; 10 bases are shared with TRBD2. The length of the CDR3 is 17 residues. The J segment lost 4 bases and the V segment lost 3 bases, leaving 10 bases of the junction unmatched. Germline V lookup: CDR1 SGHTA, CDR2 FQGNSA. CDR3 in amino acids: CASSLRLGLADADTQYF. Here the CDR3 DNA reads TGTGCCAGCAGCTTGCGTTTAGGACTAGCGGATGCAGATACGCAGTATTTT.

In its sample, this clonotype was seen once. The rearrangement links TRBV29-1 to TRBJ2-7, with a tentative D call TRBD2 (5 bases). Germline V lookup: CDR1 SQVTM, CDR2 ANQGSEA. Trimming removed 7 bases at V and 0 bases at J, with 13 bases between. The length of the CDR3 is 13 residues. This CDR3 is CSGVEESSYEQYF. CDR3 DNA sequence: TGCAGCGGTGTGGAGGAAAGCTCCTACGAGCAGTACTTC.

The chain uses TRBV4-1 and TRBJ2-5, with 9 nucleotides matching TRBD1. The ends lost 2 bases at V and 4 bases at J; junction bases unmatched: 8. Germline CDR1 MGHRA, CDR2 YSYEKL. The CDR3 runs 16 residues. The CDR3 region has the DNA TGCGCCAGCAGCCAACAATACAGGGGGCAGAGAGAGACCCAGTACTTC. Encoded protein: CASSQQYRGQRETQYF.

The chain links TRBV5-6 to TRBJ2-5; a weak D match, TRBD2 (5 bases). CDR1 is SGHDT, CDR2 YYEEEE, per germline. There are 14 residues in the CDR3. Trimming stripped 6 bases from V and 6 bases from J, with 18 bases between. The CDR3 here is CASILFNGEKTQYF. CDR3 nucleotide sequence: TGTGCCAGCATCCTATTTAACGGGGAAAAGACCCAGTACTTC.

The chain carries TRBV12-5 and TRBJ2-1, with a possible D match to TRBD2 (6 bases). Germline assignment: CDR1 LGHNT and CDR2 FRNRAP. The CDR3 has 16 residues. V lost 0 bases to trimming and J lost 5 bases, with 14 bases between them. The DNA for the CDR3 is TGTGCTAGTGGTTTGGTAACCAGCGGGCTACACAATGAGCAGTTCTTC. It is translated as CASGLVTSGLHNEQFF.

The chain links TRBV29-1 to TRBJ1-1; D is unclear. The CDR3 length is 13 residues. Germline CDR1 is SQVTM and CDR2 is ANQGSEA. V was pared by 6 bases and J by 0 bases, with 11 bases between. CDR3 sequence (DNA): TGCAGCGTCCTACCATTTTTGAACACTGAAGCTTTCTTT. This translates into CSVLPFLNTEAFF.